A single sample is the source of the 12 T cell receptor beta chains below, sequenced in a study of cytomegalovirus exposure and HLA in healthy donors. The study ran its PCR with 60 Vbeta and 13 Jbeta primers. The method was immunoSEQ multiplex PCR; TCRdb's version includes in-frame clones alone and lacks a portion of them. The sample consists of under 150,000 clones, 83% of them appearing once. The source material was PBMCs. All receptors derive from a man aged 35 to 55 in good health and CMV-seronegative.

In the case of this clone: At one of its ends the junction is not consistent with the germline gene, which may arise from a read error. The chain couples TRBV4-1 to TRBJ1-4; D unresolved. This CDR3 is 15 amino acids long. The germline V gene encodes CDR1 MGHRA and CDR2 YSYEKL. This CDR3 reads CASSPLSATNDKLFF. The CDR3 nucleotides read TGCGCCAGCAGCCCTCTTTCAGCAACTAATGATAAACTGTTTTTT.

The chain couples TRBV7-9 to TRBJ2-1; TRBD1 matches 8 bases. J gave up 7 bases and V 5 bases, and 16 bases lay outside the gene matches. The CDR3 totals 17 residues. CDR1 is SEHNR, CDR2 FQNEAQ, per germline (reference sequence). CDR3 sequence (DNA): TGTGCCAGCAGCCTCAGCCCCGGACAGGGTTGGATTAATGAGCAGTTCTTC. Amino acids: CASSLSPGQGWINEQFF.

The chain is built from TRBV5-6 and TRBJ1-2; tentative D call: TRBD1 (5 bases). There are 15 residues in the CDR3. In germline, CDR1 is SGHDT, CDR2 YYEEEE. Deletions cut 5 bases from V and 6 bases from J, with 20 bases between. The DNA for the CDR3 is TGTGCCAGCAGGCCAAGACAGAAAACGAGCAATGGCTACACCTTC. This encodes CASRPRQKTSNGYTF.

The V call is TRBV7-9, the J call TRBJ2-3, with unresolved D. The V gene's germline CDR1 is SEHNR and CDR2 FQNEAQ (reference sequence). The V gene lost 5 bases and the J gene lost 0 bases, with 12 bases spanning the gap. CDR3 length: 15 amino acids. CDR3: CASSPRLGSTDTQYF. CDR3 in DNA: TGTGCCAGCAGCCCCAGGTTAGGTAGCACAGATACGCAGTATTTT.

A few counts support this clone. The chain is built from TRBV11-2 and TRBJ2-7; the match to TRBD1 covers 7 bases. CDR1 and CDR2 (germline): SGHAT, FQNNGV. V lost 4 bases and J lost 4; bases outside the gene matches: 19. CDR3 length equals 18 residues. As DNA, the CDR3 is TGTGCCAGCAGCTCTTATTGGGGCGTAAGGGGGCGGATATACGAGCAGTACTTC. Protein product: CASSSYWGVRGRIYEQYF. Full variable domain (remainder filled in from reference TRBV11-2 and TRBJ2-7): EAGVAQSPRYKIIEKRQSVAFWCNPISGHATLYWYQQILGQGPKLLIQFQNNGVVDDSQLPKDRFSAERLKGVDSTLKIQPAKLEDSAVYLCASSSYWGVRGRIYEQYFGPGTRLTVT.

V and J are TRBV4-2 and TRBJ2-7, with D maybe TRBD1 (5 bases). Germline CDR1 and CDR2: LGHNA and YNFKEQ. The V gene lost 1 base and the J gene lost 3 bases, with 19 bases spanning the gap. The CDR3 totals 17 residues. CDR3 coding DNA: TGTGCCAGCAGCCAAGGTGAATGGTCTGGGGCCGACTACGAGCAGTACTTC. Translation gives CASSQGEWSGADYEQYF.

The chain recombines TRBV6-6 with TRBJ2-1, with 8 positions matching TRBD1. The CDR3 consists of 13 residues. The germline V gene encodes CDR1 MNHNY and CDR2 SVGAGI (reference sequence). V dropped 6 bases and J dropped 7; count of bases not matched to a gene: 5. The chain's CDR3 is CASRLTGENEQFF. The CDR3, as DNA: TGTGCCAGCAGACTGACAGGGGAAAATGAGCAGTTCTTC.

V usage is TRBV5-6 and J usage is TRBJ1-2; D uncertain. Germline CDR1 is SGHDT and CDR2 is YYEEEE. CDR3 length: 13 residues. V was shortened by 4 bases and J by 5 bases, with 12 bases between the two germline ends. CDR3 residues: CASSPGSDYGYTF. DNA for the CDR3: TGTGCCAGCAGCCCCGGGTCTGATTATGGCTACACCTTC.

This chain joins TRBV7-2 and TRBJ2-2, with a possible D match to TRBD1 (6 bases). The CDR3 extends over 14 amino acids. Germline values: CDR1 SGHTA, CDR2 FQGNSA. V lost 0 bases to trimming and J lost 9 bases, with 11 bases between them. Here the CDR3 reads CASSLAGATRELFF. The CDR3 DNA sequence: TGTGCCAGCAGCTTAGCGGGGGCGACCAGGGAGCTGTTTTTT.

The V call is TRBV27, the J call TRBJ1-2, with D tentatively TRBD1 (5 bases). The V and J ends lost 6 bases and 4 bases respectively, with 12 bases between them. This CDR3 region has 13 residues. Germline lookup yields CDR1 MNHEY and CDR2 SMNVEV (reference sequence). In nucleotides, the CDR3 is TGTGCCAGCAGCCCCAGGGATTCCTATGGCTACACCTTC. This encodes CASSPRDSYGYTF.

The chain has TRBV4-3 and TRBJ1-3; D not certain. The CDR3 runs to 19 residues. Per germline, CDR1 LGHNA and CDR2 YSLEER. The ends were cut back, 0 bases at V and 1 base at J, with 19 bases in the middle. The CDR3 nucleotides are TGCGCCAGCAGCCAAGACCACCCGACGGCCCCGGGATCTGGAAACACCATATATTTT. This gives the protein CASSQDHPTAPGSGNTIYF.

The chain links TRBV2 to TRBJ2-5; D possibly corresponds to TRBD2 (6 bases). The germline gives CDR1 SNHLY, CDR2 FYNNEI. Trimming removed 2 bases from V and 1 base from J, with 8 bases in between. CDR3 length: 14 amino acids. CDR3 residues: CASSERRAQETQYF. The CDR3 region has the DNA TGTGCCAGCAGTGAAAGGAGGGCCCAAGAGACCCAGTACTTC.